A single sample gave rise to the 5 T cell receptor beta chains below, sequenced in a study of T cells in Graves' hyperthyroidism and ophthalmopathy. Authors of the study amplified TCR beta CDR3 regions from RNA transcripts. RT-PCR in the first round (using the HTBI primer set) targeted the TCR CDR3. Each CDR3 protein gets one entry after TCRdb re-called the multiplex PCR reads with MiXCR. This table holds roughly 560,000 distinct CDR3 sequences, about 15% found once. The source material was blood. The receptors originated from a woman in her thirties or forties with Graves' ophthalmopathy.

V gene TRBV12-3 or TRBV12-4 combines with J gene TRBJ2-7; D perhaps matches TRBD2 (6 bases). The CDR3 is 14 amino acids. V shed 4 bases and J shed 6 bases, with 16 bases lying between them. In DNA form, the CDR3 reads TGTGCCAGCAGTTCGTGGGACTTCACGGGCGAGCAGTACTTC. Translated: CASSSWDFTGEQYF.

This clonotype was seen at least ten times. The CDR3 sequence is CASTGGGQGSPLHF. For the CDR3, the DNA is TGTGCCAGCACCGGGGGGGGCCAAGGCTCACCCCTCCACTTT. The chain is built from TRBV28 and TRBJ1-6; tentative D call: TRBD1 (6 bases). The length of the CDR3 is 14 residues. CDR1 MDHEN and CDR2 SYDVKM come from the germline V gene. V lost 7 bases and J 10 bases, leaving 17 bases between the germline ends.

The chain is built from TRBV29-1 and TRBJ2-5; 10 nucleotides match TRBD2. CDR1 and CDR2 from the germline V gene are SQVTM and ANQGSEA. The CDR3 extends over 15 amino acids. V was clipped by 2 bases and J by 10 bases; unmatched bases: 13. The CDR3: CSVELAGVGRGVQYF. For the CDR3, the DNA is TGCAGCGTTGAACTAGCGGGAGTAGGTCGGGGGGTCCAGTACTTC. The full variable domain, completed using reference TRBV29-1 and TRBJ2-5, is SAVISQKPSRDICQRGTSLTIQCQVDSQVTMMFWYRQQPGQSLTLIATANQGSEATYESGFVIDKFPISRPNLTFSTLTVSNMSPEDSSIYLCSVELAGVGRGVQYFGPGTRLLVL.

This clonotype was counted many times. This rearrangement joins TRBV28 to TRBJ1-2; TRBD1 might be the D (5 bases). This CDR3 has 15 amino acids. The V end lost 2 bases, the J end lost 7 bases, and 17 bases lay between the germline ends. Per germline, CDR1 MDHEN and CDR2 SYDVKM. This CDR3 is CASSLLQGGSRGYTF. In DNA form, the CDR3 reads TGTGCCAGCAGTTTACTTCAGGGAGGGTCGCGTGGCTACACCTTC.

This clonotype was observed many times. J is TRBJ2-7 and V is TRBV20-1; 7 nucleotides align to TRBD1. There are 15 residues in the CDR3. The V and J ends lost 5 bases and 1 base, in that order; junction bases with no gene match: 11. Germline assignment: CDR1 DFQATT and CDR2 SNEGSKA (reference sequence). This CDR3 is CSALFSGTDSYEQYF. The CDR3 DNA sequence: TGCAGTGCTCTCTTTTCCGGGACAGATTCCTACGAGCAGTACTTC.